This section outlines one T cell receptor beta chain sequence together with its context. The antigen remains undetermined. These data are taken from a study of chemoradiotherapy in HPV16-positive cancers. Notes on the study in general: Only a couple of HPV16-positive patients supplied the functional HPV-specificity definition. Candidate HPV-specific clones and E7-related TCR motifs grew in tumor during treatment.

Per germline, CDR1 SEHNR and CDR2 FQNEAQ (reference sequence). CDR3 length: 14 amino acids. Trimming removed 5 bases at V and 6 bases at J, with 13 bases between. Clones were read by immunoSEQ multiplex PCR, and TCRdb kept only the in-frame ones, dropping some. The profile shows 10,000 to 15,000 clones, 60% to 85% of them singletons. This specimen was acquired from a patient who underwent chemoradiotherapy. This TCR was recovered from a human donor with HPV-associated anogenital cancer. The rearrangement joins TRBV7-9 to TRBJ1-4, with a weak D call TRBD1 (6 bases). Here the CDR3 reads CASSRGATHEKLFF. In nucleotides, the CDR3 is TGTGCCAGCAGCCGGGGGGCAACCCATGAAAAACTGTTTTTT.